The rows below give T cell receptor beta chains drawn from one sample of a study of blood T cell repertoires in COVID-19. Here immunoSEQ multiplex PCR was the method, and the copy in TCRdb shows in-frame clones only, minus some. The data show 250,000 to 300,000 clones, 82% seen once. The sample consisted of peripheral blood. These receptors were obtained from a woman in her late teens or twenties with acute or convalescent COVID-19. CDR3s include the opening cysteine and the closing phenylalanine or tryptophan. A D gene is named only where the DNA matches it firmly. Where a row states a size, it is once, few, many or the class of an expanded clone; other rows omit it.

TRBV28	TRBJ2-3	few	.	CASSVVGRAGTSTDTQYF	TGTGCCAGCAGTGTCGTTGGGCGGGCTGGAACTAGCACAGATACGCAGTATTTT
TRBV27	TRBJ1-2	.	.	CASTHLPMEGNYGYTF	TGTGCCAGCACCCACCTCCCTATGGAGGGTAACTATGGCTACACCTTC
TRBV2	TRBJ2-1	.	TRBD2	CASSEELAGGRNEQFF	TGTGCCAGCAGTGAAGAGCTAGCGGGAGGGCGCAATGAGCAGTTCTTC
TRBV4-3	TRBJ2-7	.	TRBD1	CASSQPGQSDEQYF	TGCGCCAGCAGCCAACCGGGACAGAGCGACGAGCAGTACTTC
TRBV10-3	TRBJ2-3	.	.	CAISDANFEPSTDTQYF	TGTGCCATCAGTGACGCTAACTTCGAACCTAGCACAGATACGCAGTATTTT
TRBV7-8	TRBJ1-2	.	.	CASSSAGTPSNYGYTF	TGTGCCAGCAGCTCCGCCGGGACACCCAGTAACTATGGCTACACCTTC
TRBV25-1	TRBJ1-1	once	.	CASSDWQNTEAFF	TGTGCCAGCAGTGATTGGCAGAACACTGAAGCTTTCTTT
TRBV6-1	TRBJ1-2	.	TRBD1	CASSEATGGGYTF	TGTGCCAGCAGTGAAGCTACAGGGGGTGGCTACACCTTC
TRBV7-9	TRBJ2-5	once	.	CASSQEETQYF	TGTGCCAGCAGCCAGGAAGAGACCCAGTACTTC
TRBV29-1	TRBJ2-1	.	TRBD2	CSVEGGNEQFF	TGCAGCGTTGAGGGAGGGAATGAGCAGTTCTTC
TRBV29-1	TRBJ2-7	.	TRBD2	CSAGFGGVKQYF	TGCAGCGCTGGATTCGGGGGGGTAAAGCAGTACTTC
TRBV5-6	TRBJ2-2	.	.	CASSFLAGTGELFF	TGTGCCAGCAGCTTCCTGGCGGGGACCGGGGAGCTGTTTTTT
TRBV5-8	TRBJ1-6	.	.	CASSFLTVPDSYNSPLHF	TGTGCCAGCAGCTTTTTGACAGTCCCAGACTCCTATAATTCACCCCTCCACTTT
TRBV28	TRBJ1-4	.	TRBD1	CASSKDRGLREKLFF	TGTGCCAGCAGCAAGGACAGGGGGCTTCGAGAAAAACTGTTTTTT
TRBV7-8	TRBJ2-7	.	TRBD2	CASSLSSGTSGRALEQYF	TGTGCCAGCAGCTTATCCTCCGGGACTAGCGGGAGGGCCCTCGAGCAGTACTTC
TRBV4-3	TRBJ1-4	few	TRBD1	CASSQSGQGANEKLFF	TGCGCCAGCAGCCAATCCGGACAGGGGGCTAATGAAAAACTGTTTTTT
TRBV28	TRBJ1-4	.	TRBD1	CASSLRTGLFF	TGTGCCAGCAGCCTTCGGACAGGACTGTTTTTT